This T cell receptor beta chain was recovered during a study of T cell responses to AZD1222 COVID-19 vaccine. Method: immunoSEQ multiplex PCR; TCRdb's copy keeps in-frame clones and lacks some. The sample has more than 70,000 clones, about 86% seen once; the top ten hold more than 6%. This clone was observed a single time. This CDR3 is 13 amino acids long. Per germline, CDR1 LNHDA and CDR2 SQIVND (reference sequence). Trimming stripped 4 bases from V and 7 bases from J, with 13 bases between. The rearrangement links TRBV19 to TRBJ1-2, with a tentative D call TRBD1 (5 bases). Sample: peripheral blood, taken on day 0 of AZD1222 vaccination. The TCR was taken from an adult in good health. The CDR3 protein is CASSTTPGIGYTF. In DNA form, the CDR3 reads TGTGCCAGTAGTACCACCCCAGGGATTGGCTACACCTTC. The whole variable domain, remainder taken from reference TRBV19 and TRBJ1-2, is DGGITQSPKYLFRKEGQNVTLSCEQNLNHDAMYWYRQDPGQGLRLIYYSQIVNDFQKGDIAEGYSVSREKKESFPLTVTSAQKNPTAFYLCASSTTPGIGYTFGSGTRLTVV.